The 19 T cell receptor beta chains given below trace back to one sample, sequenced in a study of human T cells and chemical hapten exposure. TCRdb called the RACE reads again in MiXCR, with one record for every CDR3 protein. The top ten clones hold around 1.8% of a sample with some 52,000 distinct CDR3 sequences, 11% of them seen once. Noted time point: patch test 1, 2 weeks after DPC sensitization. The treatment denotes: therapeutic diphenylcyclopropenone sensitization with weekly scalp DPC. Unfractionated whole blood served as the source for total RNA extraction. Sequencing was performed on whole blood, taken in connection with sensitization to the hapten diphenylcyclopropenone (DPC). The receptors come from a woman aged 35 to 49 with alopecia areata. Some clones in this sample may be carry-over from other donors' samples.

This clonotype was picked up many times. The chain couples TRBV10-1 to TRBJ2-6, with TRBD2 as a possible D gene (5 bases). V was clipped by 4 bases and J by 0 bases, with 10 bases between them. The CDR3 consists of 16 residues. From germline, CDR1 is WNHNN and CDR2 SYGVQD (reference sequence). The CDR3 spells CASSGGSGSGANVLTF. CDR3 coding DNA: TGCGCCAGCAGTGGAGGGAGCGGCTCTGGGGCCAACGTCCTGACTTTC.

The CDR3 loop reads CASSLVSGGTDTQYF. The DNA for the CDR3 is TGTGCCAGCAGCCTAGTGAGCGGGGGCACAGATACGCAGTATTTT. The chain carries TRBV7-2 and TRBJ2-3; 7 positions match TRBD2. Germline lookup yields CDR1 SGHTA and CDR2 FQGNSA. Trimming removed 5 bases from V and 1 base from J; junction bases left unmatched: 6. The CDR3 loop spans 15 amino acids.

This clonotype was observed at least ten times. V is TRBV11-2 and J is TRBJ2-2, with TRBD1 matching 8 bases. V trimming: 6 bases; J trimming: 8 bases; junction bases outside the gene matches: 11. The germline CDR1 and CDR2 sequences are SGHAT and FQNNGV. The CDR3 loop spans 15 amino acids. CDR3 sequence reads: CASSSTQGATGELFF. DNA of the CDR3: TGTGCCAGCAGTAGTACCCAGGGGGCGACGGGGGAGCTGTTTTTT.

The chain uses TRBV20-1 and TRBJ1-4; maybe TRBD1 (6 bases). Per germline, CDR1 DFQATT and CDR2 SNEGSKA (reference sequence). This CDR3 has 13 residues. V lost 6 bases and J lost 3, with 11 bases in between. The DNA of the CDR3 is TGCAGTGCCCCGGGACAAGCTAATGAAAAACTGTTTTTT. Encoded protein: CSAPGQANEKLFF.

This clonotype was seen repeatedly, ten times or more. The chain joins TRBV12-3 or TRBV12-4 to TRBJ2-5, with TRBD2 matching 14 bases. CDR3 length equals 16 residues. V lost 3 bases to trimming and J lost 6 bases; unmatched junction nucleotides: 6. Here the CDR3 DNA reads TGTGCCAGCAGTTTTCAGACTAGCGGGGGGGTGAAGACCCAGTACTTC. Its protein product is CASSFQTSGGVKTQYF.

This clonotype has ten or more counts. V and J are TRBV7-9 and TRBJ1-1, with unresolved D. V dropped 6 bases and J dropped 1 base, with 9 bases sitting between them. The CDR3 has 13 amino acids. Germline CDR1 SEHNR, CDR2 FQNEAQ (reference sequence). DNA of the CDR3: TGTGCCAGCAGGGGAACAAGGAACACTGAAGCTTTCTTT. The encoded protein is CASRGTRNTEAFF.

This clonotype was found many times. The chain couples TRBV12-3 or TRBV12-4 to TRBJ1-1; TRBD1 matches at 7 bases. The CDR3 consists of 15 residues. Trimming at V came to 3 bases and at J to 5 bases, leaving 9 bases not matched to a gene. The CDR3 nucleotides read TGTGCCAGCAGTTTGGGAGGGGGCTTAGGGACTGAAGCTTTCTTT. Protein product: CASSLGGGLGTEAFF.

In this sample, this clonotype turned up a few times. This CDR3 is CSARTGLAGGEQFF. The CDR3 coding sequence is TGCAGTGCTAGAACGGGACTGGCAGGAGGGGAGCAGTTCTTC. The V gene is TRBV20-1, the J gene TRBJ2-1; D is possibly TRBD2 (6 bases). CDR3 size: 14 residues. Trimming took 2 bases from V and 10 from J, leaving 18 bases between them. Germline V gives CDR1 DFQATT, CDR2 SNEGSKA (reference sequence).

This clonotype occurred many times. The chain has TRBV12-3 or TRBV12-4 and TRBJ2-5; 7 bases align to TRBD1. The CDR3 loop spans 14 amino acids. J lost 5 bases, V lost 1 base, and 4 bases had no gene match. The DNA of the CDR3 is TGTGCCAGCAGTTTAGAGGGGGCCTGGGAGACCCAGTACTTC. Protein product: CASSLEGAWETQYF.

The J gene is TRBJ1-1, the V gene TRBV3-1; D perhaps matches TRBD1 (6 bases). The V gene lost 1 base and the J gene lost 2 bases, with 11 bases spanning the gap. Germline-derived CDR1 and CDR2 are LGHDT and YNNKEL (reference sequence). This CDR3 contains 15 residues. The CDR3 DNA is TGTGCCAGCAGCCAAGGGGCAGGGGCCAACACTGAAGCTTTCTTT. Encoded protein: CASSQGAGANTEAFF.

In its sample, this clonotype was seen a few times. The chain joins TRBV27 to TRBJ2-3; D may be TRBD2 (6 bases). Trimming removed 2 bases from V and 2 bases from J, with 14 bases in between. The germline V gene encodes CDR1 MNHEY and CDR2 SMNVEV (reference sequence). The CDR3 runs 16 residues. Here the CDR3 DNA reads TGTGCCAGCAGTTTAAGGCGCGGGGTGGTCACAGATACGCAGTATTTT. It codes for CASSLRRGVVTDTQYF.

Ten or more counts support this clonotype. This chain joins TRBV11-2 and TRBJ1-2, with D perhaps matching TRBD1 (6 bases). V dropped 7 bases and J dropped 8 bases, with 29 bases sitting between them. Germline V gene sequence: CDR1 SGHAT, CDR2 FQNNGV. The CDR3 is made up of 17 amino acids. The CDR3 coding sequence is TGTGCCAGCACCCACGACGGGGGCAGAACCCATTTCAGGGGCTACACCTTC. Amino acids: CASTHDGGRTHFRGYTF. Combining the CDR3 with reference TRBV11-2 and TRBJ1-2 gives the whole variable domain EAGVAQSPRYKIIEKRQSVAFWCNPISGHATLYWYQQILGQGPKLLIQFQNNGVVDDSQLPKDRFSAERLKGVDSTLKIQPAKLEDSAVYLCASTHDGGRTHFRGYTFGSGTRLTVV.

This chain uses TRBV20-1 with TRBJ1-5, with 8 nucleotides matching TRBD1. Germline V lookup: CDR1 DFQATT, CDR2 SNEGSKA (reference sequence). CDR3 size: 14 residues. V shed 4 bases and J 3 bases; nucleotides not matched to a gene: 5. The CDR3: CSAKDRVDNQPQHF. The CDR3 nucleotides are TGCAGTGCTAAGGACAGGGTGGACAATCAGCCCCAGCATTTT.

The J gene is TRBJ2-2, the V gene TRBV5-1; no clear D gene. Trimming took off 3 bases at V and 5 bases at J, with 11 bases between the two ends. The CDR3 sequence is 14 residues long. Germline loops: CDR1 SGHRS, CDR2 YFSETQ. CDR3 DNA: TGCGCCAGCAGCTCCTTGGGAAATACCGGGGAGCTGTTTTTT. This gives the protein CASSSLGNTGELFF. The variable domain in full, completed from reference TRBV5-1 and TRBJ2-2, reads KAGVTQTPRYLIKTRGQQVTLSCSPISGHRSVSWYQQTPGQGLQFLFEYFSETQRNKGNFPGRFSGRQFSNSRSEMNVSTLELGDSALYLCASSSLGNTGELFFGEGSRLTVL.

V gene TRBV20-1 combines with J gene TRBJ1-5; TRBD1 matches at 7 bases. CDR3 length equals 13 residues. The germline CDR1 and CDR2 sequences are DFQATT and SNEGSKA (reference sequence). The V segment lost 6 bases and the J segment 3 bases; nucleotides outside the gene matches: 5. The CDR3 is CSATGTVNQPQHF. The CDR3 nucleotides read TGCAGTGCCACCGGGACAGTCAATCAGCCCCAGCATTTT.

The J gene is TRBJ2-7, the V gene TRBV7-6; the D gene is possibly TRBD2 (6 bases). V lost 5 bases to trimming and J lost 3 bases, with 11 bases between them. CDR1 is SGHVS and CDR2 is FNYEAQ in the germline V gene. There are 13 residues in the CDR3. For the CDR3, the DNA is TGTGCCAGCAGCGCGGGACCGAACTACGAGCAGTACTTC. Residues: CASSAGPNYEQYF. Looking up the rest from reference TRBV7-6 and TRBJ2-7 gives the full variable domain: GAGVSQSPRYKVTKRGQDVALRCDPISGHVSLYWYRQALGQGPEFLTYFNYEAQQDKSGLPNDRFSAERPEGSISTLTIQRTEQRDSAMYRCASSAGPNYEQYFGPGTRLTVT.

This clonotype was seen a few times. The chain is built from TRBV7-6 and TRBJ2-3, with D tentatively TRBD2 (5 bases). Germline V gene lookup returns CDR1 SGHVS and CDR2 FNYEAQ. V was shortened by 4 bases and J by 1 base, with 12 bases between the two germline ends. CDR3 size: 15 residues. The CDR3 DNA reads as TGTGCCAGCAGCTCGGCCACTAGTGGCACAGATACGCAGTATTTT. Its translation is CASSSATSGTDTQYF.

This clonotype was detected many times. The chain joins TRBV6-2 or TRBV6-3 to TRBJ1-1, with D maybe TRBD1 (6 bases). From germline, CDR1 is MNHEY and CDR2 SVGEGT. With 0 bases removed from V and 6 bases from J, the gap between germline ends came to 14 bases. The CDR3 sequence is 15 residues long. The CDR3 DNA sequence: TGTGCCAGCAGTTACTCGAGGGGGGGGAGGCCTGAAGCTTTCTTT. Translated: CASSYSRGGRPEAFF.

This sequence joins TRBV12-3 or TRBV12-4 and TRBJ2-2; no clear D. The CDR3 spans 13 residues. V dropped 4 bases and J dropped 5 bases, with 8 bases sitting between them. CDR3 loop: CASSWQRTGELFF. The DNA of the CDR3 is TGTGCCAGCAGTTGGCAGAGAACCGGGGAGCTGTTTTTT.